This T cell receptor beta chain was captured in a study of blood T cell repertoires in COVID-19. Libraries were prepared by immunoSEQ multiplex PCR; TCRdb keeps only in-frame clonotypes and omits some of them. The sample gives fewer than 50,000 clones, less than 80% of which show up once; 20% to 30% is in the top ten. Germline V gives CDR1 LNHDA, CDR2 SQIVND (reference sequence). CDR3 size: 17 residues. The V end was cut by 5 bases, the J end by 0 bases, with 17 bases between. Sequenced input: peripheral blood. This receptor was obtained from a man between 65 and 79 years old with acute or convalescent COVID-19. The gene calls are TRBV19 and TRBJ2-1, with unresolved D. CDR3 bases: TGTGCCAGTAGTGTGCGAGGCGGCGCGAGCTCCTACAATGAGCAGTTCTTC. Its protein product is CASSVRGGASSYNEQFF.